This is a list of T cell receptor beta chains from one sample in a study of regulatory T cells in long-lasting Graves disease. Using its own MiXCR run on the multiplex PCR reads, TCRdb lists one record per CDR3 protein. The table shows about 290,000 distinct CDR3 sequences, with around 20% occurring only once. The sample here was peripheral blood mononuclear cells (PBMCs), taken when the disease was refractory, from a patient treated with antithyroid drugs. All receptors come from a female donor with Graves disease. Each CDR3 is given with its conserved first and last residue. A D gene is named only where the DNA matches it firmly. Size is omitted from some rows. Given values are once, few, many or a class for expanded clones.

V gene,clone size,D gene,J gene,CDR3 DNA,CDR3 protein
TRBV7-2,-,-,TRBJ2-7,TGTGCCAGCCAAACCCGATTAACCTACGAGCAGTACTTC,CASQTRLTYEQYF
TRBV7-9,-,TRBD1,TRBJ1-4,TGTGCCAGCAGCTGGGACAGGGAAAAACTGTTTTTT,CASSWDREKLFF
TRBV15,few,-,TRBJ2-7,TGTGCCACCAGCAGAGATCTTCTAGGGTCAGCAGCCTACGAGCAGCACTTC,CATSRDLLGSAAYEQHF
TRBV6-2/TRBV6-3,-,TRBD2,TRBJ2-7,TGTGCCAGCAGTTACGAAGCGGGAGCCTACGAGCAGTACTTC,CASSYEAGAYEQYF
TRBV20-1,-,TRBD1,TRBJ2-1,TGCAGTGTTAGACAGGGTTCCAATGAGCAGTTCTTC,CSVRQGSNEQFF
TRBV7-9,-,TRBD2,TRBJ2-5,TGTGCCAGCAGCTTAACTCTAGCGGGCCTACAAGAGACCCAGTACTTC,CASSLTLAGLQETQYF
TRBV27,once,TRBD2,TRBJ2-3,TGTGCCAGCAGCCGCGAGCGGGAGGAGGGAGATACGCAGTATTTT,CASSREREEGDTQYF
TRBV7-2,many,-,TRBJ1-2,TGTGCCAGCAGCTTAGACCCAGGGAGAGGGTCCTATGGCTACACCTTC,CASSLDPGRGSYGYTF
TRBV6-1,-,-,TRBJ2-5,TGTGCCAGCAGTGCCTCTTTTATGGGGCGGGAGACCCAGTACTTC,CASSASFMGRETQYF
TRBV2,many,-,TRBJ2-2,TGTGCCAGCAGTGTGGAGACCGCTAACACCGGGGAGCTGTTTTTT,CASSVETANTGELFF
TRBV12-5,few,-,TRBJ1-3,TGTGCTAGTGGTCGATCGCAGGGCCCTGGAAACACCATATATTTT,CASGRSQGPGNTIYF
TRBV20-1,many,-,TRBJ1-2,TGCAGTGCTAGCCGACAGAACTATGGCTACACCTTC,CSASRQNYGYTF
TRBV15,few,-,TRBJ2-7,TGTGCCACCAGCTCCAGGACAAGGAATGACGAGCAGTACTTC,CATSSRTRNDEQYF
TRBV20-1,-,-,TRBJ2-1,TGCAGTGCTAGAGGAGCTTATCGGACCGACAATGAGCAGTTCTTC,CSARGAYRTDNEQFF